The present T cell receptor beta chain was sequenced within a study of blood T cell repertoires in COVID-19 (TCRdb year 2020). Regarding the complete study: The collaborator samples originated in the United States, Italy and Spain and spanned the acute and convalescent phases of COVID-19. The material from the prospective study consisted of cDNA or gDNA derived from T cells, B-cell-depleted T cells, or PBMCs. The repertoires were released in a freely available public database intended as a resource for research on the immune response to SARS-CoV-2. Where available, HLA class I and class II types were taken from metadata supplied by the sample provider and were not determined by assay-based typing. The samples were drawn from the first 160 participants of the ongoing ImmuneRACE study and from 1,254 subjects provided by 6 global collaborators. Subjects who had been exposed to COVID-19, were actively infected with it, or had recovered from it provided the deeply sampled blood TCRbeta repertoires that made up the dataset. The sample metadata nearly always contained a de-identified subject ID, COVID-19 status, age in years and sex.

The immunoSEQ Assay, a bias-controlled multiplex PCR, was used to amplify TCRbeta CDR3 regions from genomic DNA. The published analysis was carried out like this. Nucleated cell counts per sample were estimated from amplification of reference gene primers within the assay. To quantify the absolute abundance of each unique TCRbeta CDR3 rearrangement, sequence reads were collapsed and filtered. For each sample, productive Simpson clonality was calculated as the square root of Simpson's diversity index across productive rearrangements. Not all clones reach the TCRdb copy of this immuneACCESS table, which keeps in-frame sequences only. Checked studies attribute under half of the gap to unresolved V genes and leave the rest unexplained. D and trimming were read from the DNA, whereas the V and J calls and clone size are those reported in that table. In this sample the table shows some 250,000 clones, more than 75% of which occur a single time. 0.9% to 1% of the sample is held by the ten biggest clonotypes.

Turning to this clone: No antigen is known for it. The input lacks base qualities; no much larger clone sits a single base away.

Germline trimming amounts to 1 base on V and 4 bases on J, with 5 as the count of junction bases outside the gene matches. From the cysteine up to the phenylalanine, the CDR3 has a length of 15 residues. Only CDR3 DNA remains: 45 bases, in frame from the first base. The germline V gene encodes CDR1 SQVTM and CDR2 ANQGSEA. Another Seattle source contributed samples from volunteer blood donors who had recovered from COVID-19. Each collaborating institution followed its own protocols to collect whole blood in K2EDTA tubes. For TCRbeta analysis, collaborators shipped samples as frozen whole blood, isolated PBMCs, or DNA extracted from either of those sample types. Study-wide conclusions, independent of this receptor: How much clinical and demographic metadata was included differed by source and by participant, and the metadata was provided uncurated.

The V and J segments used are TRBV29-1 and TRBJ2-2, with 8 junctional bases fitting TRBD1. Sequencing was done on a sample of peripheral blood. This TCR derives from a middle-aged woman who had recovered from COVID-19. The bases are TGCAGCGTTGAAGCCCGGACAGGGAGCACCGGGGAGCTGTTTTTT. It codes for CSVEARTGSTGELFF.